One and the same sample provided the 23 T cell receptor beta chains below, sequenced in a study of response to subunit inactivated influenza vaccine. One entry per CDR3 protein, called by TCRdb with MiXCR from the RT-PCR reads. The sample includes around 790,000 distinct CDR3 sequences, 21% seen only once; the top ten take 10%. The starting material was PBMCs from blood, obtained around 5 days after vaccination. Receptors were obtained from a man aged 45 to 65 who received an inactivated influenza vaccine.

Regarding this clonotype: This may be a read error: a much more frequent sequence differs by one nucleotide. The J gene is TRBJ2-5, the V gene TRBV11-2; D call uncertain. The length of the CDR3 is 15 residues. The germline gives CDR1 SGHAT, CDR2 FQNNGV. The V and J ends lost 4 bases and 2 bases respectively, with 14 bases between them. The CDR3 DNA sequence: TGTGCCAGCAGCTCGATCTATATCAAACAAGAGACCCAGTACTTC. As protein: CASSSIYIKQETQYF. Filled out from reference TRBV11-2 and TRBJ2-5, the complete variable domain reads EAGVAQSPRYKIIEKRQSVAFWCNPISGHATLYWYQQILGQGPKLLIQFQNNGVVDDSQLPKDRFSAERLKGVDSTLKIQPAKLEDSAVYLCASSSIYIKQETQYFGPGTRLLVL.

This clonotype appeared a few times. The chain carries TRBV20-1 and TRBJ2-1, with TRBD2 identical over 8 bases. J was trimmed by 7 bases and V by 0 bases; bases with no gene match: 11. The CDR3 is 16 amino acids. Germline V gene sequence: CDR1 DFQATT, CDR2 SNEGSKA (reference sequence). CDR3 loop: CSARDLRLAGINEQFF. CDR3 in DNA: TGCAGTGCTAGAGATCTCCGGCTAGCGGGCATAAATGAGCAGTTCTTC.

This clonotype was counted a few times. This rearrangement joins TRBV6-2 or TRBV6-3 to TRBJ2-5; D is unresolved. V dropped 2 bases and J dropped 0 bases, with 7 bases sitting between them. The CDR3 contains 14 residues. Germline V gene lookup returns CDR1 MNHEY and CDR2 SVGEGT. CDR3 in DNA: TGTGCCAGCAGTTACCAGTTCCACCAAGAGACCCAGTACTTC. The encoded protein is CASSYQFHQETQYF.

The rearrangement links TRBV9 to TRBJ2-1, with TRBD2 matching 7 bases. J was trimmed by 4 bases and V by 6 bases; bases with no gene match: 10. The germline V gene has CDR1 SGDLS and CDR2 YYNGEE. CDR3 length: 15 amino acids. CDR3 region: CASTVSASGYNEQFF. CDR3 bases: TGTGCCAGCACCGTCTCGGCTAGCGGATACAATGAGCAGTTCTTC.

This clonotype was detected ten times or more. This chain connects TRBV7-8 to TRBJ2-1; 12 bases fit TRBD2. CDR1 is SGHVS and CDR2 is FQNEAQ in the germline V gene. The length of the CDR3 is 16 residues. Germline trimming cut 6 bases from V and 4 bases from J; bases unmatched to any gene: 7. The CDR3 DNA follows: TGTGCCAGCAGTAGCCTAGCGGGAGGGCCGTACAATGAGCAGTTCTTC. Translated, it gives CASSSLAGGPYNEQFF.

This clonotype was seen a few times. The J gene is TRBJ2-3, the V gene TRBV5-1, with no clear D. Germline CDR1 is SGHRS and CDR2 is YFSETQ. The germline V and J ends were trimmed by 4 bases and 2 bases, with 8 bases remaining between them. This CDR3 is built from 13 residues. CDR3 protein: CASSAVPTDTQYF. The CDR3 DNA reads TGCGCCAGCAGCGCAGTCCCCACAGATACGCAGTATTTT.

The chain's CDR3 is CASGLVLSPSGNYGYTF. CDR3 nucleotides: TGTGCTAGTGGTTTGGTACTAAGCCCCTCCGGTAACTATGGCTACACCTTC. This rearrangement joins TRBV12-5 to TRBJ1-2; D ambiguous. The CDR3 runs 17 residues. Between the trimmed V and J ends, which lost 0 bases and 1 base, there was a span of 15 bases. Germline V gene data show CDR1 as LGHNT and CDR2 as FRNRAP.

There are a few counts of this clonotype. The rearrangement joins TRBV5-1 to TRBJ1-1; D is unresolved. The ends were cut back, 0 bases at V and 8 bases at J, with 11 bases in the middle. Germline CDR1 is SGHRS and CDR2 is YFSETQ. The length of the CDR3 is 13 residues. The CDR3 spells CASSLDRSEEAFF. The DNA for the CDR3 is TGCGCCAGCAGCTTGGATCGGTCTGAGGAAGCTTTCTTT.

The J gene is TRBJ1-1, the V gene TRBV12-3 or TRBV12-4; D gene unclear. The CDR3 totals 14 residues. V lost 4 bases and J lost 2, with 11 bases in between. The CDR3 loop is CASSWVGPNTEAFF. The CDR3 region has the DNA TGTGCCAGCAGTTGGGTAGGGCCCAACACTGAAGCTTTCTTT.

The J gene is TRBJ1-3, the V gene TRBV7-2; no reliable D call. The CDR3 length is 12 residues. The germline CDR1 and CDR2 sequences are SGHTA and FQGNSA. V was shortened by 1 base and J by 10 bases, with 8 bases between the two germline ends. The CDR3 nucleotides read TGTGCCAGCAGCTTAGTTTACGGGACCATATATTTT. Amino acids: CASSLVYGTIYF.

This clonotype has just one count. The CDR3 nucleotides read TGTGCCAGCAGTTACGGCGGAGCGGGGGTCCTCCCCGCCTACGAGCAGTACTTC. Its translation: CASSYGGAGVLPAYEQYF. The J gene is TRBJ2-7, the V gene TRBV6-5, with 8 bases identical to TRBD2. J was trimmed by 2 bases and V by 2 bases; bases with no gene match: 14. The CDR3 is made up of 18 amino acids. Germline CDR1 and CDR2: MNHEY and SVGAGI.

This clonotype was found a few times. This chain connects TRBV5-1 to TRBJ2-2; D remains ambiguous. Germline V gene lookup returns CDR1 SGHRS and CDR2 YFSETQ. Trimming shortened V by 2 bases and J by 8 bases, and 13 bases separated the two germline ends. This CDR3 spans 14 amino acids. CDR3 DNA: TGCGCCAGCAGCTTCGAAACCCCGACGGGGGAGCTGTTTTTT. Its translation: CASSFETPTGELFF.

The sample holds a few counts of this clonotype. The chain recombines TRBV11-2 with TRBJ2-1, with D unresolved. This CDR3 has 15 amino acids. Trimming pared 3 bases from V and 6 bases from J, leaving 15 bases between. Germline V CDR1 and CDR2: SGHAT, FQNNGV. CDR3: CASSLTTGPLNEQFF. DNA of the CDR3: TGTGCCAGCAGCTTGACGACGGGTCCCCTCAATGAGCAGTTCTTC.

This sequence joins TRBV14 and TRBJ2-2; D may be TRBD2 (6 bases). Trimming removed 0 bases at V and 2 bases at J, with 13 bases between. The CDR3 is 17 residues long. The germline gives CDR1 SGHDN, CDR2 FVKESK. The chain's CDR3 is CASSQESWTTNTGELFF. Here the CDR3 DNA reads TGTGCCAGCAGCCAAGAGTCGTGGACTACTAACACCGGGGAGCTGTTTTTT.

V usage is TRBV13 and J usage is TRBJ2-1; 13 bases are a match to TRBD2. V was clipped by 4 bases and J by 7 bases; unmatched bases: 13. Germline CDR1 reads PRHDT; CDR2 reads FYEKMQ (reference sequence). CDR3 length equals 18 residues. The CDR3: CASSSGTSGNLYGNEQFF. DNA of the CDR3: TGTGCCAGCAGCTCCGGGACTAGCGGGAACCTATATGGGAATGAGCAGTTCTTC.

Comment on this clonotype: One junction end does not reproduce the germline sequence, and a read error may be involved. V gene TRBV12-3 or TRBV12-4 combines with J gene TRBJ1-2; a weak D match, TRBD1 (6 bases). The CDR3 loop spans 13 amino acids. CDR3 region: CASTLGGLYGYTF. The CDR3 DNA follows: TGTGCCAGCACTTTAGGGGGACTCTATGGCTACACCTTC.

This clonotype has only a few counts. The V and J genes are TRBV9 and TRBJ1-2, with a possible D match to TRBD1 (5 bases). V lost 5 bases and J lost 8, with 13 bases in between. Germline V gene sequence: CDR1 SGDLS, CDR2 YYNGEE. CDR3 length equals 12 residues. CDR3 protein: CASRSGSWGYTF. For the CDR3, the DNA is TGTGCCAGCAGATCAGGGAGTTGGGGCTACACCTTC.

This sequence joins TRBV9 and TRBJ2-5; tentatively, D is TRBD1 (5 bases). The CDR3 has 16 amino acids. The germline CDR1 and CDR2 sequences are SGDLS and YYNGEE. V lost 3 bases and J 5 bases, leaving 20 bases between the germline ends. The CDR3 here is CASSEGPDSIVETQYF. In DNA, the CDR3 is TGTGCCAGCAGCGAGGGGCCAGACTCGATCGTTGAGACCCAGTACTTC.

The rearrangement links TRBV6-2 or TRBV6-3 to TRBJ2-7; D gene unclear. Trimming pared 0 bases from V and 6 bases from J, leaving 9 bases between. The CDR3 sequence is 13 residues long. Germline assignment: CDR1 MNHEY and CDR2 SVGEGT. The CDR3 loop reads CASSYSTRLEQYF. Written as DNA, the CDR3 is TGTGCCAGCAGTTACTCGACCCGACTCGAGCAGTACTTC.

This clonotype appeared many times. The chain is built from TRBV20-1 and TRBJ2-5; D gene ambiguous. V lost 5 bases and J 1 base, leaving 11 bases between the germline ends. Looked up from germline, CDR1 is DFQATT and CDR2 is SNEGSKA (reference sequence). CDR3 length: 13 residues. The CDR3 bases are TGCAGTGCTCGCCCGTGGAGCCAAGAGACCCAGTACTTC. It yields the protein CSARPWSQETQYF.

The sample holds a few counts of this clonotype. The CDR3 reads CASSFGPTGYEQYF. As DNA, the CDR3 is TGTGCCAGCAGCTTCGGTCCCACGGGTTACGAGCAGTACTTC. The genes are TRBV7-2 and TRBJ2-7, with no clear D. The CDR3 has 14 residues. CDR1 is SGHTA, CDR2 FQGNSA, per germline. The V gene lost 3 bases and the J gene lost 4 bases, with 13 bases spanning the gap.

In this sample, this clonotype turned up a few times. The chain uses TRBV16 and TRBJ2-7, with D hard to call. Germline V gene data show CDR1 as KGHSY and CDR2 as FQNENV. V was shortened by 4 bases and J by 5 bases, with 18 bases between the two germline ends. The CDR3 is 15 amino acids. The CDR3 DNA sequence: TGTGCCAGCAGCCCCGTCTCATCGGCCCTCCACGAGCAGTACTTC. It specifies CASSPVSSALHEQYF.

The chain links TRBV6-5 to TRBJ2-5; D is uncertain. The V gene's germline CDR1 is MNHEY and CDR2 SVGAGI. CDR3 size: 13 residues. Trimming shortened V by 2 bases and J by 4 bases, and 8 bases separated the two germline ends. The CDR3 region has the DNA TGTGCCAGCAGTTACGCCCTGCGAGAGACCCAGTACTTC. Translated: CASSYALRETQYF.